Each of the 29 T cell receptor beta chains below was sequenced from the same sample in a study of blood T cell repertoires in COVID-19. The data were produced by immunoSEQ multiplex PCR, yet TCRdb's version contains in-frame clones alone and is incomplete. The data contain under 100,000 clones, about nine tenths of them singletons. Sequenced material: peripheral blood. These receptors originate from a male donor with acute or convalescent COVID-19.

The chain recombines TRBV30 with TRBJ2-1, with D unresolved. V was pared by 2 bases and J by 3 bases, with 8 bases between. The germline V gene encodes CDR1 GTSNPN and CDR2 SVGIG (reference sequence). CDR3 length: 13 residues. The CDR3 sequence: CAWSLTDYNEQFF. In DNA, the CDR3 is TGTGCCTGGAGTCTGACTGACTACAATGAGCAGTTCTTC.

V is TRBV19 and J is TRBJ2-2; 10 bases fit TRBD1. Per germline, CDR1 LNHDA and CDR2 SQIVND (reference sequence). V shed 3 bases and J 6 bases; nucleotides not matched to a gene: 7. The CDR3 loop spans 16 amino acids. The CDR3 reads CASSIPETGGPGELFF. In DNA, the CDR3 is TGTGCCAGTAGTATCCCCGAGACAGGGGGCCCCGGGGAGCTGTTTTTT. Full variable domain (rest looked up from reference TRBV19 and TRBJ2-2): DGGITQSPKYLFRKEGQNVTLSCEQNLNHDAMYWYRQDPGQGLRLIYYSQIVNDFQKGDIAEGYSVSREKKESFPLTVTSAQKNPTAFYLCASSIPETGGPGELFFGEGSRLTVL.

This clone was detected only a few times. The rearrangement links TRBV6-5 to TRBJ1-1; D unclear. This CDR3 has 14 amino acids. Germline V lookup: CDR1 MNHEY, CDR2 SVGAGI. V dropped 5 bases and J dropped 4 bases, with 14 bases sitting between them. Written as DNA, the CDR3 is TGTGCCAGCAGTACGGACGGCCGGGGCACTGAAGCTTTCTTT. It translates to CASSTDGRGTEAFF.

V gene TRBV9 combines with J gene TRBJ1-4; perhaps TRBD1 as D (5 bases). This CDR3 is built from 15 residues. Trimming took 3 bases from V and 5 from J, leaving 14 bases between them. CDR1 SGDLS and CDR2 YYNGEE come from the germline V gene. The CDR3 DNA is TGTGCCAGCAGCGCCCGGCAGGGATCGAATGAAAAACTGTTTTTT. It yields the protein CASSARQGSNEKLFF. The full variable domain, its missing parts supplied by reference TRBV9 and TRBJ1-4, is DSGVTQTPKHLITATGQRVTLRCSPRSGDLSVYWYQQSLDQGLQFLIQYYNGEERAKGNILERFSAQQFPDLHSELNLSSLELGDSALYFCASSARQGSNEKLFFGSGTQLSVL.

This clone was detected only once. The J gene is TRBJ2-5, the V gene TRBV19; 9 bases align to TRBD2. V lost 1 base, J lost 3 bases, and 6 bases stayed unmatched. This CDR3 is 16 amino acids long. From germline, CDR1 is LNHDA and CDR2 SQIVND (reference sequence). The CDR3 sequence is CASSIAGAGGKETQYF. The CDR3 DNA sequence: TGTGCCAGTAGTATAGCCGGAGCGGGGGGTAAAGAGACCCAGTACTTC.

The chain combines TRBV2 with TRBJ1-2; D not resolved. Germline CDR1 is SNHLY and CDR2 is FYNNEI. Trimming took off 4 bases at V and 8 bases at J, with 14 bases between the two ends. This CDR3 is 13 amino acids long. The CDR3 protein is CASSAAGAGGYTF. The CDR3 DNA reads as TGTGCCAGCAGTGCAGCGGGAGCAGGAGGCTACACCTTC.

The CDR3 DNA sequence: TGCAGCGTTGAAGATAGCGGGGGGGTAAGCACAGATACGCAGTATTTT. Its translation is CSVEDSGGVSTDTQYF. The rearrangement links TRBV29-1 to TRBJ2-3; 11 bases fit TRBD2. Germline CDR1 is SQVTM and CDR2 is ANQGSEA. After removal of 0 bases from V and 0 bases from J, the junction contained 2 bases not matched to a gene. The CDR3 runs to 16 residues.

This rearrangement joins TRBV19 to TRBJ2-4, with a possible D match to TRBD1 (6 bases). CDR1 and CDR2 from the germline V gene are LNHDA and SQIVND (reference sequence). The CDR3 covers 16 residues. Trimming left V 1 base short and J 0 bases short, with 10 bases between. Here the CDR3 reads CASSIGGQSAKNIQYF. For the CDR3, the DNA is TGTGCCAGTAGTATAGGGGGACAATCAGCCAAAAACATTCAGTACTTC.

This rearrangement joins TRBV7-2 to TRBJ2-3, with 7 bases identical to TRBD2. Trimming removed 4 bases from V and 6 bases from J; junction bases left unmatched: 4. CDR3 length equals 13 residues. The germline gives CDR1 SGHTA, CDR2 FQGNSA. For the CDR3, the DNA is TGTGCCAGCAGCTCCAGACTAGCTGATACGCAGTATTTT. It is translated as CASSSRLADTQYF.

This sequence joins TRBV5-5 and TRBJ2-5; TRBD2 aligns across 7 bases. This CDR3 spans 13 amino acids. Unmatched junction bases numbered 7, after V lost 7 bases and J lost 4 bases. Germline CDR1 is SGHKS and CDR2 is YYEKEE (reference sequence). The CDR3 DNA is TGTGCCAGCGGGCCTGGCGGGGGAGAGACCCAGTACTTC. This codes for CASGPGGGETQYF.

The genes are TRBV2 and TRBJ2-5; 10 bases are a match to TRBD2. V lost 6 bases, J lost 0 bases, and 7 bases stayed unmatched. Germline V gene sequence: CDR1 SNHLY, CDR2 FYNNEI. CDR3 length: 16 residues. CDR3 region: CASRLAGAGNQETQYF. DNA of the CDR3: TGTGCCAGCAGGCTAGCGGGGGCCGGAAACCAAGAGACCCAGTACTTC.

This clone showed up just a few times. The chain carries TRBV2 and TRBJ2-7, with 7 bases fitting TRBD2. Trimming cost V 6 bases and J 4 bases; bases outside gene matches: 6. Germline values: CDR1 SNHLY, CDR2 FYNNEI. The CDR3 runs 13 residues. The CDR3: CASRAGLVYEQYF. CDR3 DNA sequence: TGTGCCAGCAGAGCTGGACTAGTTTACGAGCAGTACTTC.

J is TRBJ1-5 and V is TRBV3-1 (or the pseudogene TRBV3-2); D is possibly TRBD1 (5 bases). The CDR3 contains 15 residues. CDR1 and CDR2 from the germline V gene are LGHDT and YNNKEL (reference sequence). V was trimmed by 0 bases and J by 7 bases, leaving 13 bases between them. The CDR3 bases are TGTGCCAGCAGCCAAGATACCGGAAGGGGACAGCCCCAGCATTTT. This encodes CASSQDTGRGQPQHF.

Here the CDR3 DNA reads TGCGCCAGCAGCTTGGCCGGACAGGACTACCAAAACATTCAGTACTTC. It is translated as CASSLAGQDYQNIQYF. V is TRBV5-1 and J is TRBJ2-4; maybe TRBD1 (7 bases). This CDR3 is 16 amino acids long. Germline V gene sequence: CDR1 SGHRS, CDR2 YFSETQ. V gave up 0 bases and J gave up 5 bases, with 15 bases separating them.

The rearrangement joins TRBV9 to TRBJ2-3, with a possible D match to TRBD2 (7 bases). Trimming pared 3 bases from V and 5 bases from J, leaving 25 bases between. Per germline, CDR1 SGDLS and CDR2 YYNGEE. CDR3 size: 18 residues. CDR3 amino acids: CASSAPKGREGVQDTQYF. The CDR3, as DNA: TGTGCCAGCAGCGCTCCCAAGGGGAGGGAGGGGGTTCAAGATACGCAGTATTTT.

The chain links TRBV30 to TRBJ2-4; 7 bases line up with TRBD2. Germline V CDR1 and CDR2: GTSNPN, SVGIG (reference sequence). V was pared by 4 bases and J by 0 bases, with 12 bases of the junction left unmatched. The CDR3 totals 17 residues. The CDR3 nucleotides read TGTGCCTGGACAAAGTGGCGGGAGACACTAGCCAAAAACATTCAGTACTTC. It yields the protein CAWTKWRETLAKNIQYF. Full variable domain (missing parts from reference TRBV30 and TRBJ2-4): SQTIHQWPATLVQPVGSPLSLECTVEGTSNPNLYWYRQAAGRGLQLLFYSVGIGQISSEVPQNLSASRPQDRQFILSSKKLLLSDSGFYLCAWTKWRETLAKNIQYFGAGTRLSVL.

The J gene is TRBJ2-7, the V gene TRBV9, with TRBD1 identical over 7 bases. J was trimmed by 2 bases and V by 0 bases; bases with no gene match: 8. Per germline, CDR1 SGDLS and CDR2 YYNGEE. The CDR3 extends over 16 amino acids. The CDR3 coding sequence is TGTGCCAGCAGCGTAGGGCTGGGGGACAGCACCTACGAGCAGTACTTC. This gives the protein CASSVGLGDSTYEQYF.

The chain couples TRBV24-1 to TRBJ2-2, with TRBD1 identical over 7 bases. Trimming cost V 4 bases and J 6 bases; bases outside gene matches: 7. Germline V gene lookup returns CDR1 KGHDR and CDR2 SFDVKD. CDR3 length equals 15 residues. CDR3 bases: TGTGCCACCAGTGACCTGACAGGGTTGGCCGGGGAGCTGTTTTTT. Its translation is CATSDLTGLAGELFF.

The V call is TRBV10-3, the J call TRBJ1-5; TRBD1 matches 7 bases. The CDR3 length is 14 residues. The germline V gene has CDR1 ENHRY and CDR2 SYGVKD. Trimming at V came to 10 bases and at J to 4 bases, leaving 10 bases not matched to a gene. CDR3 residues: CATSRGDSNQPQHF. CDR3 DNA sequence: TGTGCCACGTCCAGGGGGGACAGTAATCAGCCCCAGCATTTT.

The genes are TRBV6-5 and TRBJ2-7, with 10 nucleotides matching TRBD1. V lost 6 bases, J lost 5 bases, and 10 bases stayed unmatched. The CDR3 is made up of 15 amino acids. Germline assignment: CDR1 MNHEY and CDR2 SVGAGI. The CDR3 loop reads CASRTDRGRLDEQYF. The CDR3 nucleotides read TGTGCCAGCAGAACTGACAGGGGGCGACTCGACGAGCAGTACTTC.

The chain has TRBV6-1 and TRBJ1-6; unclear D gene. The V gene's germline CDR1 is MNHNS and CDR2 SASEGT. The germline V and J ends were trimmed by 1 base and 0 bases, with 13 bases remaining between them. The CDR3 totals 18 residues. CDR3 region: CASSEEGIGSSYNSPLHF. CDR3 coding DNA: TGTGCCAGCAGTGAAGAGGGTATAGGGAGCTCCTATAATTCACCCCTCCACTTT.

V and J are TRBV10-3 and TRBJ1-2, with 12 bases lining up with TRBD1. V trimming: 5 bases; J trimming: 7 bases; junction bases outside the gene matches: 5. This CDR3 region has 14 residues. Germline V CDR1 and CDR2: ENHRY, SYGVKD. CDR3 protein: CAISSGTGGSGYTF. The CDR3 coding sequence is TGTGCCATCAGTTCCGGGACAGGGGGCAGTGGCTACACCTTC.

The gene calls are TRBV11-2 and TRBJ1-1, with D uncertain. The germline V and J ends were trimmed by 1 base and 2 bases, with 8 bases remaining between them. CDR1 SGHAT and CDR2 FQNNGV come from the germline V gene. The CDR3 is 14 amino acids. The CDR3 here is CASSLGRSNTEAFF. The CDR3 bases are TGTGCCAGCAGCTTAGGGAGATCAAACACTGAAGCTTTCTTT.

This clone occurred a few times. The rearrangement joins TRBV10-3 to TRBJ1-2, with 10 bases that match TRBD1. The germline V gene has CDR1 ENHRY and CDR2 SYGVKD. The CDR3 spans 15 residues. V lost 4 bases to trimming and J lost 4 bases; unmatched junction nucleotides: 6. CDR3 DNA sequence: TGTGCCATCAGTGTGGGACAGGGGTTGGCCTATGGCTACACCTTC. This codes for CAISVGQGLAYGYTF.

This clone was found a few times. The chain joins TRBV10-3 to TRBJ1-2; no clear D gene. CDR1 and CDR2 from the germline V gene are ENHRY and SYGVKD. The V end lost 3 bases, the J end lost 4 bases, and 6 bases lay between the germline ends. The CDR3 has 12 residues. CDR3 amino acids: CAISDRSYGYTF. CDR3 bases: TGTGCCATCAGTGACCGTTCCTATGGCTACACCTTC.

This chain links TRBV30 with TRBJ1-5; D perhaps matches TRBD1 (6 bases). There are 13 residues in the CDR3. Germline V gene data show CDR1 as GTSNPN and CDR2 as SVGIG (reference sequence). The V gene lost 3 bases and the J gene lost 5 bases, with 11 bases spanning the gap. The CDR3 region is CAWSRGGDQPQHF. The DNA of the CDR3 is TGTGCCTGGAGCCGAGGGGGGGATCAGCCCCAGCATTTT.

The rearrangement joins TRBV19 to TRBJ1-6, with D perhaps TRBD1 (6 bases). Germline V gene lookup returns CDR1 LNHDA and CDR2 SQIVND (reference sequence). There are 14 residues in the CDR3. The V and J ends lost 5 bases and 6 bases respectively, with 11 bases between them. The CDR3 is CASSGQLSNSPLHF. CDR3 bases: TGTGCCAGTAGTGGACAGTTGAGTAATTCACCCCTCCACTTT.

This clone is a singleton in its sample. The chain links TRBV11-2 to TRBJ1-1; TRBD1 aligns across 9 bases. V gave up 5 bases and J gave up 4 bases; unmatched junction bases: 14. The CDR3 extends over 17 amino acids. Germline CDR1 reads SGHAT; CDR2 reads FQNNGV. The CDR3 bases are TGTGCCAGCAGCCTTCCCGGGACAGGGTATTTGGGCACTGAAGCTTTCTTT. This encodes CASSLPGTGYLGTEAFF.

This chain connects TRBV5-1 to TRBJ2-7, with TRBD1 identical over 7 bases. CDR1 is SGHRS, CDR2 YFSETQ, per germline. The J segment lost 6 bases and the V segment lost 5 bases, leaving 8 bases of the junction unmatched. The CDR3 is made up of 13 amino acids. Here the CDR3 DNA reads TGCGCCAGCAGATCCGGCGCAGGGGGCGAGCAGTACTTC. It is translated as CASRSGAGGEQYF.